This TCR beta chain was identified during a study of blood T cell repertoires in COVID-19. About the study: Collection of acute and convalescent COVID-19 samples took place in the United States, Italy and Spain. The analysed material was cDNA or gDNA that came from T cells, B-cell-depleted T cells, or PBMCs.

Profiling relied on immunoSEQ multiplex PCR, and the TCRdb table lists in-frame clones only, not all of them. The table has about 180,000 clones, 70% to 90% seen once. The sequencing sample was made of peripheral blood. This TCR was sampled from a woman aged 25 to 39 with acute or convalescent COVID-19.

For the CDR3, the DNA is TGTGCCAGCAGCTTGCTGTTAGACACCGGGGAGCTGTTTTTT. Protein sequence: CASSLLLDTGELFF. The chain employs TRBV5-8 and TRBJ2-2, with D hard to call. Germline lookup yields CDR1 SGHTS and CDR2 YDEGEE. CDR3 length: 14 amino acids. Deletions cut 1 base from V and 3 bases from J, with 7 bases between.